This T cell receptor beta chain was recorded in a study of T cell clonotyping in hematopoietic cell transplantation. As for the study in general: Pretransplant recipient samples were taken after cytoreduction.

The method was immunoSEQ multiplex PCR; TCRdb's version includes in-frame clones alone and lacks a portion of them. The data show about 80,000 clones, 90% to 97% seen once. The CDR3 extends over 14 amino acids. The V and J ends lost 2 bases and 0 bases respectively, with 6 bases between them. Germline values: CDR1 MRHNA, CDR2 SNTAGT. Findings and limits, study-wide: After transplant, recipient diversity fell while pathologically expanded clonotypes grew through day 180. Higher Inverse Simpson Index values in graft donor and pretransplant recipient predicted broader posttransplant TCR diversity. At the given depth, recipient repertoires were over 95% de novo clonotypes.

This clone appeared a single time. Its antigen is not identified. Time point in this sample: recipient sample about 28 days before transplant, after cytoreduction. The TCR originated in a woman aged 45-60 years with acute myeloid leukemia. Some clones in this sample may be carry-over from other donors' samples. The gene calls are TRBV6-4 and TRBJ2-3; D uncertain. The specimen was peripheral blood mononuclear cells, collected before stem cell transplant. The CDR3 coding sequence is TGTGCCAGCAGTGACCGTCCCAGCACAGATACGCAGTATTTT. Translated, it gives CASSDRPSTDTQYF.